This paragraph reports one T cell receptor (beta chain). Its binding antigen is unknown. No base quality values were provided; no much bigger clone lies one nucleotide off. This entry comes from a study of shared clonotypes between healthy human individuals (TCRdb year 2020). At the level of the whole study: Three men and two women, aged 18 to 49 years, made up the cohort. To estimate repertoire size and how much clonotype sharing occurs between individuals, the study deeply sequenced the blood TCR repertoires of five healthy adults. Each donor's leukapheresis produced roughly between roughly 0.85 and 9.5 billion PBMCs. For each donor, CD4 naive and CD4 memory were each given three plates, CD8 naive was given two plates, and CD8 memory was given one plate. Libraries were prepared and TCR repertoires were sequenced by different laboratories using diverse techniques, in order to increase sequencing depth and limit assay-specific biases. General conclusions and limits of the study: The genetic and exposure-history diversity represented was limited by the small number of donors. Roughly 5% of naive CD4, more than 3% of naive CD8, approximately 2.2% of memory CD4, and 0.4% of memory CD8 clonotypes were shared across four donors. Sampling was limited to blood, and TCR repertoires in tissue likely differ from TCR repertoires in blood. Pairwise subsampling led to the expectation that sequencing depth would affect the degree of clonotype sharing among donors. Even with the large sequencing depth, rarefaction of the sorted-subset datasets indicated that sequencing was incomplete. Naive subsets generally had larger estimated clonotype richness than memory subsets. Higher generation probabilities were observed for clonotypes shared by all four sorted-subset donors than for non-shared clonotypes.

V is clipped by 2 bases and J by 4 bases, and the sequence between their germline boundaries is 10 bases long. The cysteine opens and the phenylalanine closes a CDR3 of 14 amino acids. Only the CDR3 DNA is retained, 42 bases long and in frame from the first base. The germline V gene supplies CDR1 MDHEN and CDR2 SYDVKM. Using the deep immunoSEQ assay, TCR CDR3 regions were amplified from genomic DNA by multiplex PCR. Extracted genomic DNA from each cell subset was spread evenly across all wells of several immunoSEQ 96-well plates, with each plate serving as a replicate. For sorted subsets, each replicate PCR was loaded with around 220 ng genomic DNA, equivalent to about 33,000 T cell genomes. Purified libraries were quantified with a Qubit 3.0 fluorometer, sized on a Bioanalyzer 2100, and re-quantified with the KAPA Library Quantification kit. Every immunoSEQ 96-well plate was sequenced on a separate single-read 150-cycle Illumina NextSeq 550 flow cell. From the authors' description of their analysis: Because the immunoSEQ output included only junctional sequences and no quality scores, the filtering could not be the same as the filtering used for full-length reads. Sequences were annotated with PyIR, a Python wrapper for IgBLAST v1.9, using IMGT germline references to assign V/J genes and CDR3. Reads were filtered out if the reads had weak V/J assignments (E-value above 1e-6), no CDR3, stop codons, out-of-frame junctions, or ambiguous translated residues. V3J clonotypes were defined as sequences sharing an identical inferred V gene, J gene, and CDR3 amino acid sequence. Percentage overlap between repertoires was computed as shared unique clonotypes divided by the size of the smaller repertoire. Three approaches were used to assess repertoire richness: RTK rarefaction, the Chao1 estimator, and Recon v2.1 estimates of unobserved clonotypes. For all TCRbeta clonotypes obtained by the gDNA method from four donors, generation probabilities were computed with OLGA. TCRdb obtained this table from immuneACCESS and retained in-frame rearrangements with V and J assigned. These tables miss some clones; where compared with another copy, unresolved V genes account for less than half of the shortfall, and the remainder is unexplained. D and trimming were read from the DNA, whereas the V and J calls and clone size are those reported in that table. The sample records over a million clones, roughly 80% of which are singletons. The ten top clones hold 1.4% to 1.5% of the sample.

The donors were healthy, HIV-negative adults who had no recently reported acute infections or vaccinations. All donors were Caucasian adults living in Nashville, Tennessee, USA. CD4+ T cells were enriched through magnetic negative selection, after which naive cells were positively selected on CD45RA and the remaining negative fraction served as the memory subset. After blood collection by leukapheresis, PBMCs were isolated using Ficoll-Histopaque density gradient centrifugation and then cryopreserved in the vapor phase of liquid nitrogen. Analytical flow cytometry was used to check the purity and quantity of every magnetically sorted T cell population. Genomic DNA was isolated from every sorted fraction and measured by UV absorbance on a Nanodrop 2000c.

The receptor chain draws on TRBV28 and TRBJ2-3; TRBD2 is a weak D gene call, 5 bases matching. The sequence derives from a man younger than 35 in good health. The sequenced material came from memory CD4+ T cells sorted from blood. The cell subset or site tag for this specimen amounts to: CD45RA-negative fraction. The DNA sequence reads TGTGCCAGCAGTTTACCTTCTAGCTCAGATACGCAGTATTTT. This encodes CASSLPSSSDTQYF.